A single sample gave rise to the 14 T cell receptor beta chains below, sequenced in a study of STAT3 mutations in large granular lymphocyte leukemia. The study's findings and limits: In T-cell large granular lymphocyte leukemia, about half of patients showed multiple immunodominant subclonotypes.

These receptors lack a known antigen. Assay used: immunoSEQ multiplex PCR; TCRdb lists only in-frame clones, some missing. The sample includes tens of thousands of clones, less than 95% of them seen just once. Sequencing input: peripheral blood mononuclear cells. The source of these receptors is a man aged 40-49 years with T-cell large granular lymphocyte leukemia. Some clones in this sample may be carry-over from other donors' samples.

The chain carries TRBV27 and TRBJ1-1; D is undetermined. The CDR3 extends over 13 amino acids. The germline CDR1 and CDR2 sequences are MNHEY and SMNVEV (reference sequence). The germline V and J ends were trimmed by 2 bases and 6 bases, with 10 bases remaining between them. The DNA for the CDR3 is TGTGCCAGCAGTTTAGCAGTCACCTCTGAAGCTTTCTTT. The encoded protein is CASSLAVTSEAFF.

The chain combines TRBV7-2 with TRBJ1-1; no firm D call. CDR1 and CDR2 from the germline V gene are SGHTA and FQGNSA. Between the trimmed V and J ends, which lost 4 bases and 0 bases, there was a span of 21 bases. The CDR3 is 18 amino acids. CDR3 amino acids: CASSSRLTGVKVNTEAFF. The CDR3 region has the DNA TGTGCCAGCAGCTCACGATTGACTGGTGTAAAGGTGAACACTGAAGCTTTCTTT.

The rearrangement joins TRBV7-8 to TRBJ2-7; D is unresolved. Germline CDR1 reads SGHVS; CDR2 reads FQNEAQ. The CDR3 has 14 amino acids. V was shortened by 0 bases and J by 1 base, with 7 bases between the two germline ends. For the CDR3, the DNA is TGTGCCAGCAGCTTAGCACAGTTGTCCTACGAGCAGTACTTC. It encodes CASSLAQLSYEQYF.

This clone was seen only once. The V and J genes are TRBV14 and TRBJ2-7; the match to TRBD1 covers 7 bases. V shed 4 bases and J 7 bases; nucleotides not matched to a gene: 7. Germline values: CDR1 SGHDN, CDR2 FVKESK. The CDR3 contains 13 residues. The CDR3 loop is CASSPTGSGEQYF. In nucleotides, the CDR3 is TGTGCCAGCAGCCCGACAGGGTCGGGGGAGCAGTACTTC.

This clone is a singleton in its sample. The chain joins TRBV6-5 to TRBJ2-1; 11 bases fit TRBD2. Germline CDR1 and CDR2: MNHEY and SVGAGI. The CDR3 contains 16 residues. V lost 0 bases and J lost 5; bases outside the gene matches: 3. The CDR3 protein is CASSYSGSGGDNEQFF. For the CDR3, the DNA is TGTGCCAGCAGTTACTCAGGTAGCGGGGGGGACAATGAGCAGTTCTTC.

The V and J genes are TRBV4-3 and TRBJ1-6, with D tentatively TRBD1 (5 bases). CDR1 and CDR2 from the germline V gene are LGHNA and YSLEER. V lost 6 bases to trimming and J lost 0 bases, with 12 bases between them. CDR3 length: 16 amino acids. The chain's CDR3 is CASSGTESSYNSPLHF. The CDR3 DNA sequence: TGCGCCAGCAGTGGGACGGAAAGCTCCTATAATTCACCCCTCCACTTT.

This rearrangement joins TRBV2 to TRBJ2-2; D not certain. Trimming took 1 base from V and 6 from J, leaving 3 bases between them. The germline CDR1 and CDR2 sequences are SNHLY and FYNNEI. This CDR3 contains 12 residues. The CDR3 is CASSEGAGELFF. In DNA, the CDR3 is TGTGCCAGCAGTGAAGGGGCCGGGGAGCTGTTTTTT.

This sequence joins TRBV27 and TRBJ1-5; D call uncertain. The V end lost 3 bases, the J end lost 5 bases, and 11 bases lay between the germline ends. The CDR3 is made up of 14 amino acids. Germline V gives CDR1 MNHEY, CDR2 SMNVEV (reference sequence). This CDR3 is CASSFSGGHQPQHF. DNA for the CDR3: TGTGCCAGCAGTTTCTCCGGCGGCCATCAGCCCCAGCATTTT.

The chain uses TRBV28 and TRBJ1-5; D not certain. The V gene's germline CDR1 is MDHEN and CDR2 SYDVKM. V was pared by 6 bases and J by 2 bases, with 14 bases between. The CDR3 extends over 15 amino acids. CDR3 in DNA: TGTGCCAGCAGCCTCGGGGTCCTACGCAATCAGCCCCAGCATTTT. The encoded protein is CASSLGVLRNQPQHF. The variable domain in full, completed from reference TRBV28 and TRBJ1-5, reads DVKVTQSSRYLVKRTGEKVFLECVQDMDHENMFWYRQDPGLGLRLIYFSYDVKMKEKGDIPEGYSVSREKKERFSLILESASTNQTSMYLCASSLGVLRNQPQHFGDGTRLSIL.

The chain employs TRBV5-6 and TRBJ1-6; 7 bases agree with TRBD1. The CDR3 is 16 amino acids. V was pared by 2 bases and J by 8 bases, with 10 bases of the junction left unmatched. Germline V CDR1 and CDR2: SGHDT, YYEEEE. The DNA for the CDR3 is TGTGCCAGCAGCTTACCCGCGGGTCAGGGGGATTCACCCCTCCACTTT. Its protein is CASSLPAGQGDSPLHF.

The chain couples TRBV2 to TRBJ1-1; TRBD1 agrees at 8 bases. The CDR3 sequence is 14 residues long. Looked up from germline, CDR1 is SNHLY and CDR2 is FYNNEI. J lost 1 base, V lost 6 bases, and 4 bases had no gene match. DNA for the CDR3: TGTGCCAGCAGCGACAGGGGAGGGAACACTGAAGCTTTCTTT. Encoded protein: CASSDRGGNTEAFF.

The CDR3 sequence: CASSSGTGEEETQYF. The CDR3 DNA is TGTGCCAGCAGCTCCGGGACAGGGGAAGAAGAGACCCAGTACTTC. This sequence joins TRBV27 and TRBJ2-5; TRBD1 matches 10 bases. Germline V gene data show CDR1 as MNHEY and CDR2 as SMNVEV (reference sequence). CDR3 length equals 15 residues. Losses at the gene ends were 6 bases for V and 3 bases for J; bases not matched to a gene: 7.

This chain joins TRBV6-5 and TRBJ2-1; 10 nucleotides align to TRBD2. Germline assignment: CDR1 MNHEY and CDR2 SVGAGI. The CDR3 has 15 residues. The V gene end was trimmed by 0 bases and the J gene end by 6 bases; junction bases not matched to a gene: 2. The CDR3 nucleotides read TGTGCCAGCAGTTACTCCGCTAGCGGGAGCAATGAGCAGTTCTTC. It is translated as CASSYSASGSNEQFF.

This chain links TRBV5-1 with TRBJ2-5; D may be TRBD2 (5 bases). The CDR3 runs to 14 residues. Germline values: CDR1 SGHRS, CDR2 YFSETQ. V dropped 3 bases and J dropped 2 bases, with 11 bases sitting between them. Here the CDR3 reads CASSSWTRQETQYF. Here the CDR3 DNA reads TGCGCCAGCAGCTCCTGGACTCGGCAAGAGACCCAGTACTTC.